A selection of T cell receptor beta chains follows, all from one sample in a study of T cell repertoires in cytomegalovirus infection. No cognate antigen is known for these TCRs. Each CDR3 protein is one row after TCRdb ran MiXCR on the reads. The sample consists of about 830,000 distinct CDR3 sequences, about 31% of them appearing once. Material: cultured CD8+ T cells from PBMCs, obtained from culture after CMV antigen stimulation. The receptors originated from a human donor in good health (CMV status not recorded). Some clones in this sample may be carry-over from other donors' samples. Both conserved end residues are part of each CDR3. A D gene is named only where the DNA matches it firmly. Clone size is given for some rows only: seen once, a few or many times, or a class if the clone is expanded.

cdr3_nt cdr3_aa d_call v_call clone_size j_call
TGTGCCAGCAGCTTAGGAGATGAGACTGAAGCTTTCTTT CASSLGDETEAFF . TRBV11-3 few TRBJ1-1
TGTGCCAGCAGTTTTCGGAGACAGACTGAAGCTTTCTTT CASSFRRQTEAFF . TRBV25-1 . TRBJ1-1
TGTGCCAGCGGCTCACCGGGACTGATCAATCAGCCCCAGCATTTT CASGSPGLINQPQHF . TRBV27 . TRBJ1-5
TGTGCCAGCAGCGGGAAGGCAGGAGCTAACTATGGCTACACCTTC CASSGKAGANYGYTF . TRBV7-9 once TRBJ1-2
TGTGCCAGCAGCTTGGGACGGGGGGGACCAAGGGAGCAGTACTTC CASSLGRGGPREQYF TRBD2 TRBV5-4 . TRBJ2-7
TGTGCCAGCAGCCCACGGGACACCAATCAGCCCCAGCATTTT CASSPRDTNQPQHF . TRBV5-5 . TRBJ1-5
TGCGCCAGCAGCCAAGGGAGCCCAGGAGGTGGCAATCAGCCCCAGCATTTT CASSQGSPGGGNQPQHF . TRBV4-1 . TRBJ1-5
TGTGCCAGCAGCCACGGACTGATGCAGCCCCAGCATTTT CASSHGLMQPQHF . TRBV7-6 many TRBJ1-5
TGCGCCAGCAGCCCGGGGCCCCCGGAGGAACTTAGCAATCAGCCCCAGCATTTT CASSPGPPEELSNQPQHF . TRBV5-1 . TRBJ1-5
TGTGCCAGCAGCCAAGATTGGGCGGGCCGTCAAGAGACCCAGTACTTC CASSQDWAGRQETQYF . TRBV4-2 few TRBJ2-5
TGTGCCAGCAGTATACGCCTAGGGAATGAGCAGTTCTTC CASSIRLGNEQFF . TRBV27 . TRBJ2-1
TGTGCCAGCAGTCACCAGGACCCGGGACTAGCGGGGGGCGGCACAGATACGCAGTATTTT CASSHQDPGLAGGGTDTQYF TRBD2 TRBV27 . TRBJ2-3
TGTGCCAGCAGTGACACAGGGATCCGCCTCTACAATGAGCAGTTCTTC CASSDTGIRLYNEQFF . TRBV6-1 . TRBJ2-1
TGTGCCAGCAGTCCGCGACACTACACTAATGAAAAACTGTTTTTT CASSPRHYTNEKLFF . TRBV6-1 many TRBJ1-4
TGTGCCAGTAGTACACAGGATTTTCGAAGCGAATTTTCTATGAACACTGAAGCTTTCTTT CASSTQDFRSEFSMNTEAFF . TRBV19 . TRBJ1-1
TGTGCCAGCAGTTTGACGGGGACAGGCCCCTACGAGCAGTACTTC CASSLTGTGPYEQYF TRBD1 TRBV27 . TRBJ2-7
TGCGCCAGCAGCCAAGGGCCGACCAATCAGCCCCAGCATTTT CASSQGPTNQPQHF . TRBV4-1 once TRBJ1-5
TGTGCCAGTTCCATCAGGGGGAACACTGAAGCTTTCTTT CASSIRGNTEAFF . TRBV19 many TRBJ1-1
TGTGCCAGCAGCCAGGCCGGACTAGTTAGTCCAGATACGCAGTATTTT CASSQAGLVSPDTQYF TRBD2 TRBV3-1 . TRBJ2-3
TGTGCCAGCAGCTTGGATCCGACTAGCGGGGAAAAAGAGACCCAGTACTTC CASSLDPTSGEKETQYF TRBD2 TRBV9 few TRBJ2-5
TGTGCCAGCAGATTAACCCCGCAGTCGACAGGGGATAATAATGAAAAACTGTTTTTT CASRLTPQSTGDNNEKLFF TRBD1 TRBV6-6 few TRBJ1-4
TGTGCCACCAGTGGAAATCCGACAGCCGCAACTAATGAAAAACTGTTTTTT CATSGNPTAATNEKLFF . TRBV24-1 few TRBJ1-4
TGCAGTGCTAGACTCCTATTCCGGGACAGGGCTCCGAACACTGAAGCTTTCTTT CSARLLFRDRAPNTEAFF TRBD1 TRBV20-1 . TRBJ1-1
TGCGCCAGCAGCAACAGAGGGTCCCTTCAGAACACTGAAGCTTTCTTT CASSNRGSLQNTEAFF . TRBV4-1 few TRBJ1-1
TGTGCCAGCAGCCAGACAGGTTCCATCACAGGAAACACCATATATTTT CASSQTGSITGNTIYF . TRBV28 few TRBJ1-3
TGTGCCAGCAGTTTATTAGGCCCCCGGTCCGGGGGCACTGAAGCTTTCTTT CASSLLGPRSGGTEAFF . TRBV28 once TRBJ1-1
TGTGCCAGCAGTGCTTACCCGGGGGGCCAGGATGAGCAGTTCTTC CASSAYPGGQDEQFF . TRBV27 few TRBJ2-1
TGTGCCAGCAGCTGGGAACCGGAATCAGAGACCCAGTACTTC CASSWEPESETQYF . TRBV5-4 few TRBJ2-5
TGTGCCAGCAGCTCCCCGAGGGAGTTAGTCGTTGCTGAAGCTTTCTTT CASSSPRELVVAEAFF . TRBV7-2 many TRBJ1-1
TGTGCCAGTAGTATAGCCGGGGAAGGAACCGGGGAGCTGTTTTTT CASSIAGEGTGELFF . TRBV19 . TRBJ2-2
TGTGCCAGCAGCTTAAGGCGGCAGGGGTGGGGTGAGCAGTTCTTC CASSLRRQGWGEQFF . TRBV7-2 many TRBJ2-1
TGTGCCACCAAACCATGGGCTCAGGGTGAGGGGAGCACAGATACGCAGTATTTT CATKPWAQGEGSTDTQYF . TRBV7-9 few TRBJ2-3
TGTGCCAACAACCCGGGAGGGGTAAACGAGCAGTACTTC CANNPGGVNEQYF TRBD2 TRBV7-9 once TRBJ2-7
TGTGCCAGCAGTGAATGGGAGCAACCCGAGACCCAGTACTTC CASSEWEQPETQYF . TRBV2 . TRBJ2-5
TGTGCCAGCAGCTTGATTGGAGGGTTCGTGGACAATGAGCAGTTCTTC CASSLIGGFVDNEQFF . TRBV7-3 . TRBJ2-1
TGTGCCAGCATTGCCAGGGTAGCGGGGGCCAACGTCCTGACTTTC CASIARVAGANVLTF . TRBV2 few TRBJ2-6
TGTGCCAGCAGCCTAATCTCCGGGACTAGCGGTAACAATGAGCAGTTCTTC CASSLISGTSGNNEQFF TRBD2 TRBV12-3/TRBV12-4 few TRBJ2-1
TGTGCCAGCAGAGAGCGGGGGTCCCTCAATGAGCAGTTCTTC CASRERGSLNEQFF TRBD2 TRBV27 . TRBJ2-1
TGTGCCAGCAGTCTTACAGCACGCTATGGCTACACCTTC CASSLTARYGYTF . TRBV12-3/TRBV12-4 many TRBJ1-2
TGTGCCAGCAGCTTACTCAGGGGGCAGTACACTGAAGCTTTCTTT CASSLLRGQYTEAFF TRBD1 TRBV7-9 . TRBJ1-1
TGTGCCAGCAGTTACTCAGGGGCTTCTGGAAACACCATATATTTT CASSYSGASGNTIYF . TRBV6-5 few TRBJ1-3
TGCAGTGCTCGGCGACAGATAGACTACGAGCAGTACTTC CSARRQIDYEQYF . TRBV20-1 . TRBJ2-7
TGTGCCAGCACCCTAGAGAGACTAGCGGTCCAAGAGACCCAGTACTTC CASTLERLAVQETQYF TRBD2 TRBV5-5 few TRBJ2-5
TGTGCCAGCAGCTCTATGCCGGGGGCTAACACCGGGGAGCTGTTTTTT CASSSMPGANTGELFF . TRBV7-8 . TRBJ2-2
TGTGCCAGCAGCCTAGGAAGTAGTCGGGGACTGTTTTTT CASSLGSSRGLFF . TRBV7-9 . TRBJ1-4
TGCAGCGTTGGGAGGCCGGATGGGGGCTACACCTTC CSVGRPDGGYTF . TRBV29-1 . TRBJ1-2
TGTGCCAGCAGTTTAACCGCCGCGGGGGTCGGCTACACCTTC CASSLTAAGVGYTF . TRBV27 . TRBJ1-2
TGTGCCAGCAGCTTGAACCCGGGGAAACGGTCGGACACTGAAGCTTTCTTT CASSLNPGKRSDTEAFF . TRBV5-5 . TRBJ1-1
TGCGCCAGCAGCCAAGATCAAGGAGGGAATCAGCCCCAGCATTTT CASSQDQGGNQPQHF . TRBV4-1 . TRBJ1-5
TGTGCCTCGGGGGGAGGGAATGAGGAGCTGTTTTTT CASGGGNEELFF TRBD2 TRBV19 . TRBJ2-2
TGTGCCAGCAGCTCGGACAGAACATACACCGGGGAGCTGTTTTTT CASSSDRTYTGELFF . TRBV5-6 many TRBJ2-2
TGCAGTGCTAAAGCGAGCGGGGGGGAGACCCAGTACTTC CSAKASGGETQYF TRBD2 TRBV20-1 few TRBJ2-5
TGTGCCAGCGCGTTATGGAGGAACACTGAAGCTTTCTTT CASALWRNTEAFF . TRBV28 few TRBJ1-1